These 15 T cell receptor beta chains were all obtained from the same sample, sequenced in a study of T cell responses to AZD1222 COVID-19 vaccine. Repertoires were generated with immunoSEQ multiplex PCR, while TCRdb's copy carries only in-frame clones and drops some. Here the sample spans some 72,000 clones, around 90% being singletons. The sequences come from peripheral blood, collected on day 0 of MenACWY control vaccination. Receptor source: an adult in good health.

The chain combines TRBV19 with TRBJ2-2; TRBD2 matches at 9 bases. The CDR3 consists of 15 residues. J was trimmed by 7 bases and V by 3 bases; bases with no gene match: 6. Per germline, CDR1 LNHDA and CDR2 SQIVND (reference sequence). Here the CDR3 reads CASSMSGRKGGELFF. In DNA form, the CDR3 reads TGTGCCAGTAGTATGAGCGGGAGGAAGGGCGGGGAGCTGTTTTTT.

This clone was detected only once. The rearrangement links TRBV5-4 to TRBJ2-5, with 12 bases that match TRBD1. CDR1 is SGHNT, CDR2 YYREEE, per germline (reference sequence). Trimming took 4 bases from V and 5 from J; bases not matched to a gene: 15. The CDR3 loop spans 18 amino acids. CDR3 nucleotides: TGTGCCAGCAGCCGGGGACAGGGGGCGGTACCAAACTTTGAGACCCAGTACTTC. Translating gives CASSRGQGAVPNFETQYF.

The genes are TRBV6-2 or TRBV6-3 and TRBJ2-4; 9 bases agree with TRBD2. Germline-derived CDR1 and CDR2 are MNHEY and SVGEGT. The CDR3 is made up of 20 amino acids. V lost 0 bases, J lost 0 bases, and 12 bases stayed unmatched. The CDR3 spells CASSYSPRFSSGVAKNIQYF. As DNA, the CDR3 is TGTGCCAGCAGTTACTCGCCCCGGTTTTCTAGCGGGGTAGCCAAAAACATTCAGTACTTC.

In its sample, this clone was seen a few times. The chain recombines TRBV6-2 or TRBV6-3 with TRBJ1-2; 8 bases fit TRBD1. Germline CDR1 reads MNHEY; CDR2 reads SVGEGT. The CDR3 runs 14 residues. V lost 6 bases to trimming and J lost 7 bases; unmatched junction nucleotides: 10. The CDR3 is CASSRQGKLAGYTF. The DNA for the CDR3 is TGTGCCAGCAGCCGACAGGGGAAGCTTGCTGGCTACACCTTC.

The chain employs TRBV6-5 and TRBJ2-7; 9 bases line up with TRBD1. CDR1 and CDR2 from the germline V gene are MNHEY and SVGAGI. Trimming took 4 bases from V and 2 from J; bases not matched to a gene: 6. CDR3 length: 15 amino acids. CDR3 sequence (DNA): TGTGCCAGCAGTTCGGGACAGGGAACCCCCTACGAGCAGTACTTC. It encodes CASSSGQGTPYEQYF.

CDR3: CASSSWGTGGFGEKLFF. The CDR3, as DNA: TGTGCCAGCAGTTCGTGGGGGACAGGGGGCTTTGGGGAAAAACTGTTTTTT. The chain couples TRBV28 to TRBJ1-4; 12 bases align to TRBD1. Germline CDR1 and CDR2: MDHEN and SYDVKM. The J segment lost 8 bases and the V segment lost 4 bases, leaving 11 bases of the junction unmatched. The CDR3 contains 17 residues.

The chain couples TRBV5-1 to TRBJ1-1, with D possibly TRBD1 on 5 matching bases. Germline loops: CDR1 SGHRS, CDR2 YFSETQ. The CDR3 covers 15 residues. Trimming removed 0 bases from V and 4 bases from J, with 13 bases in between. As DNA, the CDR3 is TGCGCCAGCAGCTTGGTTGGGGCTGGAAGCACTGAAGCTTTCTTT. Protein sequence: CASSLVGAGSTEAFF.

This clone was seen a single time. The chain uses TRBV30 and TRBJ2-5; 8 bases agree with TRBD1. V lost 3 bases, J lost 5 bases, and 8 bases stayed unmatched. This CDR3 contains 14 residues. The V gene's germline CDR1 is GTSNPN and CDR2 SVGIG (reference sequence). In DNA form, the CDR3 reads TGTGCCTGGAGACCCCCAGGGGGCCACGAGACCCAGTACTTC. As protein: CAWRPPGGHETQYF.

This chain connects TRBV7-9 to TRBJ1-5, with 8 nucleotides matching TRBD1. V was pared by 6 bases and J by 3 bases, with 7 bases of the junction left unmatched. The CDR3 extends over 15 amino acids. CDR1 SEHNR and CDR2 FQNEAQ come from the germline V gene (reference sequence). CDR3 sequence: CASRIATGVNQPQHF. In nucleotides, the CDR3 is TGTGCCAGCAGGATAGCGACAGGGGTCAATCAGCCCCAGCATTTT. Supplemented by reference TRBV7-9 and TRBJ1-5, the full variable domain reads DTGVSQNPRHKITKRGQNVTFRCDPISEHNRLYWYRQTLGQGPEFLTYFQNEAQLEKSRLLSDRFSAERPKGSFSTLEIQRTEQGDSAMYLCASRIATGVNQPQHFGDGTRLSIL.

V gene TRBV12-3 or TRBV12-4 combines with J gene TRBJ2-7; 8 nucleotides align to TRBD1. The CDR3 length is 13 residues. V gave up 0 bases and J gave up 6 bases; unmatched junction bases: 1. The CDR3 region has the DNA TGTGCCAGCAGTTTAGCACAGGGGGGCGAGCAGTACTTC. The encoded protein is CASSLAQGGEQYF.

This clone appeared a single time. This chain joins TRBV6-5 and TRBJ2-5; 12 positions agree with TRBD1. J gave up 4 bases and V 5 bases, and 5 bases lay outside the gene matches. The CDR3 covers 15 residues. Germline values: CDR1 MNHEY, CDR2 SVGAGI. CDR3 sequence (DNA): TGTGCCAGCAGTCAACCGGGACAGGGGGCAGAGACCCAGTACTTC. Translated: CASSQPGQGAETQYF.

The gene calls are TRBV6-5 and TRBJ2-2, with D maybe TRBD1 (5 bases). Germline V gene data show CDR1 as MNHEY and CDR2 as SVGAGI. Trimming took 2 bases from V and 4 from J, leaving 11 bases between them. This CDR3 comprises 15 residues. The CDR3 region has the DNA TGTGCCAGCAGTTACAGGGAAGGGGCCACCGGGGAGCTGTTTTTT. Translating it yields CASSYREGATGELFF.

This clone has a single count. The chain has TRBV5-6 and TRBJ1-2; 8 bases line up with TRBD1. The V and J ends lost 1 base and 4 bases, in that order; junction bases with no gene match: 12. CDR1 and CDR2 (germline): SGHDT, YYEEEE. The CDR3 length is 17 residues. The CDR3, as DNA: TGTGCCAGCAGCTTGATAGGGACAGGCTCCGCGGTCTATGGCTACACCTTC. This translates into CASSLIGTGSAVYGYTF.

The chain uses TRBV28 and TRBJ2-2, with 10 bases that match TRBD2. CDR3 size: 17 residues. Trimming cost V 2 bases and J 0 bases; bases outside gene matches: 3. CDR1 and CDR2 from the germline V gene are MDHEN and SYDVKM. CDR3 protein: CASSLTGLAANTGELFF. DNA of the CDR3: TGTGCCAGCAGTTTAACCGGACTAGCGGCGAACACCGGGGAGCTGTTTTTT.

This clone showed up just a few times. The CDR3 reads CASSLAGTAGYEQYF. As DNA, the CDR3 is TGTGCCAGCAGCTTAGCAGGGACAGCGGGCTACGAGCAGTACTTC. The chain recombines TRBV7-2 with TRBJ2-7; perhaps TRBD1 as D (7 bases). This CDR3 region has 15 residues. Germline V gives CDR1 SGHTA, CDR2 FQGNSA. V lost 0 bases, J lost 3 bases, and 12 bases lay in between.